This T cell receptor beta chain was found in a study of T cells after yellow fever vaccination. General study points: It was the secondary response that reached its peak faster, day 5 versus 15, but it was weaker.

Making TCR cDNA involved 5'RACE template switching, which added UMIs and a universal primer site. TCRdb ran MiXCR on the 5' RACE reads and lists one entry per CDR3 protein. The data contain 450,000 to 650,000 distinct CDR3 sequences, around a fifth of them singletons. This clonotype was picked up a small number of times. The antigen remains undetermined. The CDR3 extends over 15 amino acids. Trimming cost V 2 bases and J 6 bases, with 14 bases left between them. Looked up from germline, CDR1 is KGHSH and CDR2 is LQKENI. The receptor was derived from a man in his late teens or twenties who received the YFV17D yellow fever vaccine. This sequence joins TRBV18 and TRBJ1-5; D ambiguous. Source: PBMCs, taken approximately 20 days after the first yellow fever vaccination. The CDR3 sequence: CASSPSVGVRQPQHF. The CDR3 coding sequence is TGTGCCAGCTCACCATCGGTTGGGGTACGTCAGCCCCAGCATTTT. Full variable domain (rest looked up from reference TRBV18 and TRBJ1-5): NAGVMQNPRHLVRRRGQEARLRCSPMKGHSHVYWYRQLPEEGLKFMVYLQKENIIDESGMPKERFSAEFPKEGPSILRIQQVVRGDSAAYFCASSPSVGVRQPQHFGDGTRLSIL.